This T cell receptor (beta chain) originates from a study of T cell responses to AZD1222 COVID-19 vaccine. There are 13 residues in the CDR3. Trimming removed 5 bases at V and 4 bases at J, with 11 bases between. CDR1 is SGHAT and CDR2 is FQNNGV in the germline V gene. The protocol was immunoSEQ multiplex PCR, while the TCRdb copy is restricted to in-frame clones and leaves out a portion. The sample has 120,000 or so clones, 70% to 90% seen once. On this clone itself: The target antigen is unknown.

General study points: Repertoire samples came only from after the peak T cell response. Close to half of all spike-specific TCRs reportedly target regions of the variants that are unmutated.

The source of this sequence is an adult in good health. This chain uses TRBV11-2 with TRBJ1-2; D not resolved. Sequencing was performed on peripheral blood, taken on day 0 of AZD1222 vaccination. This chain's CDR3 is CASSKGASYGYTF. DNA for the CDR3: TGTGCCAGCAGCAAAGGCGCCTCCTATGGCTACACCTTC.